A single sample is the source of the 10 T cell receptor beta chains below, sequenced in a study of Graves' ophthalmopathy and Graves' hyperthyroidism. Amplified material comprised TCR beta CDR3 regions derived from RNA transcripts. HTBI primers were employed in first-round RT-PCR, then a second-round multiplex PCR followed. TCRdb independently ran MiXCR on the multiplex PCR reads; one entry per CDR3 protein. The top ten hold around 1.5% of the sample, which has about 370,000 distinct CDR3 sequences, about 16% seen once. The sequenced sample consisted of peripheral blood. All receptors come from a young woman with Graves' ophthalmopathy.

This clonotype was seen repeatedly, ten times or more. The rearrangement links TRBV28 to TRBJ1-5; TRBD1 aligns across 7 bases. Germline assignment: CDR1 MDHEN and CDR2 SYDVKM. The CDR3 is 14 amino acids. V lost 2 bases to trimming and J lost 5 bases; unmatched junction nucleotides: 3. CDR3 in amino acids: CASSLKGAHQPQHF. In nucleotides, the CDR3 is TGTGCCAGCAGTTTAAAGGGGGCCCATCAGCCCCAGCATTTT.

This chain links TRBV5-1 with TRBJ1-2, with TRBD1 matching over 9 bases. Trimming took 3 bases from V and 6 from J; bases not matched to a gene: 3. Germline loops: CDR1 SGHRS, CDR2 YFSETQ. CDR3 length: 13 amino acids. The CDR3 protein is CASSYGQGNGYTF. For the CDR3, the DNA is TGCGCCAGCAGCTACGGACAGGGGAATGGCTACACCTTC.

At least ten counts were recorded for this clonotype. The genes are TRBV29-1 and TRBJ2-7; D is tentatively TRBD1 or TRBD2 (5 bases each). This CDR3 contains 13 residues. V gave up 4 bases and J gave up 1 base, with 11 bases separating them. Germline loops: CDR1 SQVTM, CDR2 ANQGSEA. The CDR3 spells CSVVPGTSYEQYF. The CDR3 DNA sequence: TGCAGCGTTGTGCCCGGGACGTCCTACGAGCAGTACTTC.

The sample holds many counts of this clonotype. DNA of the CDR3: TGTGCCAGCAGCTTAACGGACAGGGACTCCTACGAGCAGTACTTC. This codes for CASSLTDRDSYEQYF. The gene calls are TRBV11-2 and TRBJ2-7; 8 nucleotides align to TRBD1. Trimming cost V 2 bases and J 0 bases; bases outside gene matches: 3. Germline CDR1 SGHAT, CDR2 FQNNGV. The CDR3 is 15 residues long.

This clonotype came up a few times. The J gene is TRBJ1-1, the V gene TRBV6-1, with D possibly matching TRBD1 (5 bases). V was trimmed by 7 bases and J by 7 bases, leaving 16 bases between them. CDR1 MNHNS and CDR2 SASEGT come from the germline V gene. This CDR3 has 13 residues. The CDR3 loop is CASNSRVKNEAFF. The CDR3 nucleotides are TGTGCCAGCAACTCCAGGGTAAAGAATGAAGCTTTCTTT.

At least ten counts were recorded for this clonotype. The V and J genes are TRBV7-2 and TRBJ2-4, with D unresolved. The CDR3 extends over 17 amino acids. The V gene's germline CDR1 is SGHTA and CDR2 FQGNSA. The germline V and J ends were trimmed by 5 bases and 1 base, with 18 bases remaining between them. The DNA of the CDR3 is TGTGCCAGCAGCGCGTTACCGACGGAGTTGGCCAAAAACATTCAGTACTTC. Its translation: CASSALPTELAKNIQYF.

This clonotype was seen many times. V usage is TRBV6-5 and J usage is TRBJ1-2; TRBD1 matches at 7 bases. CDR1 and CDR2 (germline): MNHEY, SVGAGI. The CDR3 runs 13 residues. The trim removed 2 bases at V and 6 bases at J, leaving 3 bases unmatched. The CDR3 DNA reads as TGTGCCAGCAGTTACAGGGACAGCGATGGCTACACCTTC. Translation: CASSYRDSDGYTF.

This clonotype was recorded at least ten times. The chain uses TRBV20-1 and TRBJ2-7; perhaps D is TRBD1 or TRBD2 (6 bases each). Germline V CDR1 and CDR2: DFQATT, SNEGSKA (reference sequence). The V end lost 7 bases, the J end lost 2 bases, and 15 bases lay between the germline ends. The CDR3 is 13 residues long. The CDR3 nucleotides are TGCAGTGGTCGGGGGCCCCCCACCTACGAGCAGTACTTC. It yields the protein CSGRGPPTYEQYF.

This clonotype was detected once. The rearrangement joins TRBV9 to TRBJ1-6; 9 positions match TRBD1. This CDR3 is 14 amino acids long. The trim removed 4 bases at V and 14 bases at J, leaving 10 bases unmatched. Germline V gene data show CDR1 as SGDLS and CDR2 as YYNGEE. The DNA for the CDR3 is TGTGCCAGCAGCCCTCGGACAGGGGTTCCCTCCCTCCACTTT. Encoded protein: CASSPRTGVPSLHF. Full variable domain (outside the CDR3, taken from reference TRBV9 and TRBJ1-6): DSGVTQTPKHLITATGQRVTLRCSPRSGDLSVYWYQQSLDQGLQFLIQYYNGEERAKGNILERFSAQQFPDLHSELNLSSLELGDSALYFCASSPRTGVPSLHFGNGTRLTVT.

This clonotype was recorded at least ten times. The V gene is TRBV6-1, the J gene TRBJ1-1; 7 positions match TRBD1. The CDR3 runs 16 residues. J gave up 0 bases and V 7 bases, and 11 bases lay outside the gene matches. Germline V gene data show CDR1 as MNHNS and CDR2 as SASEGT. The CDR3 region is CASKLPGGSLNTEAFF. DNA for the CDR3: TGTGCCAGCAAACTACCAGGGGGTTCTTTGAACACTGAAGCTTTCTTT.